This TCR beta chain was profiled in a study of early T cells in non-severe SARS-CoV-2 infection. Study background: With bulk RNA from unsorted whole blood as input, sequencing yielded unpaired chains.

V lost 5 bases and J lost 4, with 15 bases in between. Per germline, CDR1 SEHNR and CDR2 FQNEAQ (reference sequence). The CDR3 extends over 15 amino acids. cDNA molecules, individually, were tagged with unique molecular identifiers. TCRdb reprocessed the 5' RACE reads via MiXCR and lists one record per CDR3 protein. The table has about 30,000 distinct CDR3 sequences, around 5.9% seen once. This clonotype was counted ten times or more. The source is an adult who was a healthcare worker with PCR-confirmed SARS-CoV-2 infection or an uninfected control (not recorded which). Source material: whole blood. This chain connects TRBV7-9 to TRBJ1-5; the D is unclear. The CDR3 is CASSPLGRENQPQHF. The CDR3 coding sequence is TGTGCCAGCAGCCCGCTCGGGAGGGAAAATCAGCCCCAGCATTTT. Full variable domain (remainder filled in from reference TRBV7-9 and TRBJ1-5): DTGVSQNPRHKITKRGQNVTFRCDPISEHNRLYWYRQTLGQGPEFLTYFQNEAQLEKSRLLSDRFSAERPKGSFSTLEIQRTEQGDSAMYLCASSPLGRENQPQHFGDGTRLSIL.